The rows below give T cell receptor beta chains drawn from one sample of a study of OX40 agonist ivuxolimab in advanced cancers. Produced via immunoSEQ multiplex PCR; TCRdb's table is partial and in-frame only. Here the sample spans roughly 80,000 clones, 90% being singletons. The sample in question was CD4+ or CD8+ T cells sorted from blood, obtained in a trial of the OX40 agonist ivuxolimab. The origin of the receptors is an adult with an advanced solid tumor such as melanoma, head and neck, liver or kidney cancer. Both conserved end residues are part of each CDR3. Fields, in order: V gene, J gene, D gene, clone size, CDR3 DNA, CDR3 protein. The D gene is left open where the match is weak. Clone size is shown for a subset of rows, as once, few, many or a class of expanded clone.

V gene: TRBV11-3; J gene: TRBJ2-7; D gene: .; clone size: .; CDR3 DNA: TGTGCCAGCAGCACAGGGAACGTCTACGAGCAGTACTTC; CDR3 protein: CASSTGNVYEQYF
V gene: TRBV30; J gene: TRBJ1-5; D gene: TRBD1; clone size: .; CDR3 DNA: TGTGCCTGGAGTGTACACGGGACAGGGAATCAGCCCCAGCATTTT; CDR3 protein: CAWSVHGTGNQPQHF
V gene: TRBV18; J gene: TRBJ2-3; D gene: TRBD2; clone size: .; CDR3 DNA: TGTGCCAGCTCACCGGGGGGACTAGCGGGAGAGGCAGATACGCAGTATTTT; CDR3 protein: CASSPGGLAGEADTQYF
V gene: TRBV5-1; J gene: TRBJ2-7; D gene: TRBD2; clone size: once; CDR3 DNA: TGCGCCAGCAGGGGGGAGGGCTACGAGCAGTACTTC; CDR3 protein: CASRGEGYEQYF
V gene: TRBV27; J gene: TRBJ2-1; D gene: .; clone size: .; CDR3 DNA: TGTGCCAGCATCCGCGGGCGCCGGTTCTTC; CDR3 protein: CASIRGRRFF
V gene: TRBV7-2; J gene: TRBJ2-7; D gene: TRBD1; clone size: .; CDR3 DNA: TGTGCCAGTTCCGAGGGGACAGGGGGTTTCTACGAGCAGTACTTC; CDR3 protein: CASSEGTGGFYEQYF
V gene: TRBV15; J gene: TRBJ2-5; D gene: .; clone size: .; CDR3 DNA: TGTGCCACCAGCAGACCACAGGGCTACGGGGAGACCCAGTACTTC; CDR3 protein: CATSRPQGYGETQYF
V gene: TRBV29-1; J gene: TRBJ1-1; D gene: .; clone size: few; CDR3 DNA: TGCAGCGCAGAAAGAGGGGGAGGAACTGAAGCTTTCTTT; CDR3 protein: CSAERGGGTEAFF
V gene: TRBV11-2; J gene: TRBJ2-7; D gene: .; clone size: .; CDR3 DNA: TGTGCCAGCAGCTTAATGTTCAGGGCATACTACGAGCAGTACTTC; CDR3 protein: CASSLMFRAYYEQYF
V gene: TRBV30; J gene: TRBJ2-3; D gene: TRBD2; clone size: .; CDR3 DNA: TGTGCCTATGAGCGGGAGGGCCTATCGGGCCCCCCTACGCAGTATTTT; CDR3 protein: CAYEREGLSGPPTQYF
V gene: TRBV4-2; J gene: TRBJ1-6; D gene: .; clone size: .; CDR3 DNA: TGTGCCAGCAGCCAAGGCTTTTCACCCCTCCACTTT; CDR3 protein: CASSQGFSPLHF
V gene: TRBV5-1; J gene: TRBJ2-7; D gene: TRBD1; clone size: .; CDR3 DNA: TGCGCCAGCAGCTTGGGACAGGGGGCCTCCTACGAGCAGTACTTC; CDR3 protein: CASSLGQGASYEQYF
V gene: TRBV5-1; J gene: TRBJ1-3; D gene: .; clone size: once; CDR3 DNA: TGCGCCAGCAGCTCTGAGGGAAACACCATATATTTT; CDR3 protein: CASSSEGNTIYF
V gene: TRBV28; J gene: TRBJ2-5; D gene: TRBD1; clone size: .; CDR3 DNA: TGTGCCAGCAGTCGCTGGACAGGGTTCGGAGAGACCCAGTACTTC; CDR3 protein: CASSRWTGFGETQYF
V gene: TRBV25-1; J gene: TRBJ2-7; D gene: TRBD1; clone size: .; CDR3 DNA: TGTGCCAGCAGAGGGACAGTCAACGAGCAGTACTTC; CDR3 protein: CASRGTVNEQYF
V gene: TRBV19; J gene: TRBJ1-5; D gene: TRBD1; clone size: .; CDR3 DNA: TGTGCCAGTAGTATGAAACAGGGGGATCAGCCCCAGCATTTT; CDR3 protein: CASSMKQGDQPQHF
V gene: TRBV4-1; J gene: TRBJ2-3; D gene: TRBD2; clone size: .; CDR3 DNA: TGCGCCAGCAGCCAGCGCGGGGCCCCTAGCGGGATGGGGGATACGCAGTATTTT; CDR3 protein: CASSQRGAPSGMGDTQYF
V gene: TRBV5-4; J gene: TRBJ2-5; D gene: .; clone size: once; CDR3 DNA: TGTGCCAGCAGCTTGGGGTGGGGAAGCCCGGAGACCCAGTACTTC; CDR3 protein: CASSLGWGSPETQYF
V gene: TRBV10-3; J gene: TRBJ2-1; D gene: TRBD1; clone size: .; CDR3 DNA: TGTGCCGTCGACGAGGGACAGCCCAACAATGAGCAGTTCTTC; CDR3 protein: CAVDEGQPNNEQFF
V gene: TRBV7-9; J gene: TRBJ2-5; D gene: .; clone size: .; CDR3 DNA: TGTGCCAGCAGCTTACAGGGGACCGGCGAGACCCAGTACTTC; CDR3 protein: CASSLQGTGETQYF
V gene: TRBV30; J gene: TRBJ2-1; D gene: .; clone size: once; CDR3 DNA: TGTGCCTGGAGTAGGACCGGCAAGCAGTTCTTC; CDR3 protein: CAWSRTGKQFF
V gene: TRBV29-1; J gene: TRBJ2-5; D gene: .; clone size: .; CDR3 DNA: TGCAGCGTTACAAGGTTAGGAGAGACCCAGTACTTC; CDR3 protein: CSVTRLGETQYF
V gene: TRBV10-3; J gene: TRBJ2-7; D gene: TRBD1; clone size: .; CDR3 DNA: TGTGCCATCAAAAGGGGGCAGGATCTACCGGAGTACTTC; CDR3 protein: CAIKRGQDLPEYF
V gene: TRBV7-9; J gene: TRBJ1-1; D gene: .; clone size: .; CDR3 DNA: TGTGCCAGCAGCTTGTTTGAGGGTACTGAAGCTTTCTTT; CDR3 protein: CASSLFEGTEAFF
V gene: TRBV5-4; J gene: TRBJ2-1; D gene: .; clone size: .; CDR3 DNA: TGTGCCAGCAGCTTGGCGGGTTCCAACAATGAGCAGTTCTTC; CDR3 protein: CASSLAGSNNEQFF
V gene: TRBV5-6; J gene: TRBJ2-5; D gene: TRBD1; clone size: .; CDR3 DNA: TGTGCCAGCAGCAGGGCCGGGACAGGGAGAAAGACCCAGTACTTC; CDR3 protein: CASSRAGTGRKTQYF
V gene: TRBV11-3; J gene: TRBJ2-5; D gene: TRBD2; clone size: .; CDR3 DNA: TGTGCCAGCACCCCAGGGCTAGCGGGAGGGCCAAAGACCCAGTACTTC; CDR3 protein: CASTPGLAGGPKTQYF
V gene: TRBV2; J gene: TRBJ1-6; D gene: .; clone size: .; CDR3 DNA: TGTGCCAGCAGTGGGCGGTCGGGCCGTAATTCACCCCTCCACTTT; CDR3 protein: CASSGRSGRNSPLHF
V gene: TRBV27; J gene: TRBJ1-4; D gene: .; clone size: .; CDR3 DNA: TGTGCCAGCAGTTTAAGGGAACGCGATAAACTGTTTTTT; CDR3 protein: CASSLRERDKLFF
V gene: TRBV30; J gene: TRBJ1-2; D gene: .; clone size: .; CDR3 DNA: TGTGCCTGGAGTGTACGGAGGGCTCTCCACACCTTC; CDR3 protein: CAWSVRRALHTF
V gene: TRBV10-3; J gene: TRBJ1-5; D gene: .; clone size: .; CDR3 DNA: TGTGCCATCAGGGAAGGGGGTAATAGCAATCAGCCCCAGCATTTT; CDR3 protein: CAIREGGNSNQPQHF